This T cell receptor (beta chain) was documented in a study of blood T cell repertoires in COVID-19. Study at large: Acute-phase and convalescent COVID-19 samples originated in the United States, Italy and Spain. T cells, B-cell-depleted T cells, or PBMCs supplied cDNA or gDNA.

Per germline, CDR1 KGHSH and CDR2 LQKENI. With 0 bases removed from V and 2 bases from J, the gap between germline ends came to 10 bases. The CDR3 length is 15 residues. The assay was immunoSEQ multiplex PCR, and TCRdb's table has in-frame clones only and misses some. The data hold 200,000 to 250,000 clones, with 84% observed a single time. The chain recombines TRBV18 with TRBJ1-2; no clear D gene. Sequenced material: peripheral blood. This receptor was identified in a woman older than 75 with active or convalescent COVID-19. CDR3 sequence: CASSPPGGNNYGYTF. CDR3 DNA sequence: TGTGCCAGCTCACCACCAGGCGGCAACAACTATGGCTACACCTTC.